The clone carrying this T cell receptor (beta chain) was counted at least ten times. What it binds is unknown. This sample stems from a study of spatial heterogeneity in lung cancer. Overall study results and limits: In blood, ubiquitous expanded tumor TCRs appeared more at resection than follow-up.

Time point described: sample taken at primary tumor resection. Tumor, nontumor lung or frozen PBMC supplied whole RNA, sequenced without sorting. The cohort: some 70 early-stage, untreated non-small cell lung cancer patients. Every TCR cDNA molecule bore a unique molecular identifier. TCRdb used MiXCR to reprocess the 5' RACE reads, holding one entry per CDR3 protein. The sample lists roughly 40,000 distinct CDR3 sequences, approximately 6.5% occurring once. Looked up from germline, CDR1 is LNHNV and CDR2 is YYDKDF (reference sequence). The CDR3 spans 13 residues. Trimming took 2 bases from V and 6 from J, leaving 9 bases between them.

The specimen comprised PBMCs, sampled at surgery. This receptor was taken from a female donor with early-stage non-small cell lung cancer. V is TRBV15 and J is TRBJ2-3; no reliable D call. The CDR3 coding sequence is TGTGCCACCAGCAGACAACGGGCCGATACGCAGTATTTT. It is translated as CATSRQRADTQYF.